One and the same sample provided the 27 T cell receptor beta chains below, sequenced in a study of blood T cell repertoires in COVID-19. The data were produced by immunoSEQ multiplex PCR, yet TCRdb's version contains in-frame clones alone and is incomplete. This table holds 95,000 to 100,000 clones, roughly 92% found once. The sample consisted of peripheral blood. These receptors originate from a man in his fifties with active COVID-19.

This sequence joins TRBV5-1 and TRBJ2-3; TRBD1 is a possible D gene (6 bases). This CDR3 is 15 amino acids long. V lost 0 bases to trimming and J lost 0 bases, with 8 bases between them. The germline CDR1 and CDR2 sequences are SGHRS and YFSETQ. The CDR3 bases are TGCGCCAGCAGCTTGGGAGGGGGAAGCACAGATACGCAGTATTTT. Translating it yields CASSLGGGSTDTQYF.

This clone was picked up one time. CDR3: CASSIQRDTDTQYF. Written as DNA, the CDR3 is TGTGCCAGTAGTATCCAGCGGGACACAGATACGCAGTATTTT. V is TRBV19 and J is TRBJ2-3; 7 bases line up with TRBD2. Germline loops: CDR1 LNHDA, CDR2 SQIVND (reference sequence). The trim removed 3 bases at V and 2 bases at J, leaving 2 bases unmatched. The CDR3 sequence is 14 residues long.

The table lists this clone with a count of one. The chain recombines TRBV25-1 with TRBJ1-1; no clear D. The V gene's germline CDR1 is MGHDK and CDR2 SYGVNS. CDR3 length: 12 residues. Trimming left V 6 bases short and J 1 base short, with 6 bases between. In DNA form, the CDR3 reads TGTGCCAGCAGCTCAGGGAACACTGAAGCTTTCTTT. Translated, it gives CASSSGNTEAFF.

The rearrangement uses TRBV5-5 and TRBJ2-5; 8 positions match TRBD2. V dropped 3 bases and J dropped 9; count of bases not matched to a gene: 16. The CDR3 extends over 16 amino acids. Germline CDR1 reads SGHKS; CDR2 reads YYEKEE (reference sequence). CDR3 loop: CASSWSPTAGVRAQYF. In DNA form, the CDR3 reads TGTGCCAGCAGCTGGAGCCCCACAGCGGGGGTCAGGGCCCAGTACTTC.

CDR3 bases: TGTGCCAGTAGTATGACAGGGGCCTACGAGCAGTACTTC. Its protein product is CASSMTGAYEQYF. The gene calls are TRBV19 and TRBJ2-7, with 8 bases matching TRBD1. The germline V gene has CDR1 LNHDA and CDR2 SQIVND (reference sequence). The trim removed 3 bases at V and 2 bases at J, leaving 0 bases unmatched. This CDR3 is built from 13 residues.

This chain joins TRBV3-1 (or the pseudogene TRBV3-2) and TRBJ2-7; possibly TRBD2 for D (5 bases). The ends were cut back, 1 base at V and 3 bases at J, with 19 bases in the middle. Germline CDR1 LGHDT, CDR2 YNNKEL (reference sequence). This CDR3 has 17 residues. CDR3 sequence reads: CASSQASSRGRGYEQYF. CDR3 DNA: TGTGCCAGCAGCCAAGCATCCAGTCGCGGTCGGGGCTACGAGCAGTACTTC.

This rearrangement joins TRBV7-9 to TRBJ2-4; TRBD2 matches at 12 bases. Trimming removed 5 bases from V and 1 base from J; junction bases left unmatched: 12. The CDR3 is 19 residues long. Germline V gives CDR1 SEHNR, CDR2 FQNEAQ (reference sequence). DNA of the CDR3: TGTGCCAGCAGCCCCCCCTGGCTAGCGGGAGGGGTGGCCAAAAACATTCAGTACTTC. Translated, it gives CASSPPWLAGGVAKNIQYF.

This sequence joins TRBV6-1 and TRBJ2-3; 12 nucleotides agree with TRBD2. With V trimmed by 2 bases and J by 0 bases, 3 bases remained unmatched. Germline values: CDR1 MNHNS, CDR2 SASEGT. The CDR3 covers 17 residues. The CDR3 DNA sequence: TGTGCCAGCAGTGAAAGGACTAGCGGGACTAGCACAGATACGCAGTATTTT. Protein: CASSERTSGTSTDTQYF.

The chain links TRBV7-9 to TRBJ2-2; TRBD1 matches 9 bases. Per germline, CDR1 SEHNR and CDR2 FQNEAQ (reference sequence). This CDR3 spans 15 amino acids. V lost 5 bases, J lost 3 bases, and 4 bases stayed unmatched. The DNA of the CDR3 is TGTGCCAGCAGCCACAGGGGGCGAGACACCGGGGAGCTGTTTTTT. Encoded protein: CASSHRGRDTGELFF.

The rearrangement links TRBV28 to TRBJ1-5, with D perhaps matching TRBD1 (5 bases). The germline gives CDR1 MDHEN, CDR2 SYDVKM. The CDR3 is made up of 15 amino acids. V was pared by 5 bases and J by 6 bases, with 17 bases between. CDR3 amino acids: CASSPGGVSGQPQHF. In DNA, the CDR3 is TGTGCCAGCAGTCCGGGAGGGGTTTCTGGTCAGCCCCAGCATTTT.

About this clone: The identical CDR3 is also encoded by other nucleotide sequences in the sample. This sequence joins TRBV3-1 (or the pseudogene TRBV3-2) and TRBJ2-7; D remains ambiguous. Germline V gene sequence: CDR1 LGHDT, CDR2 YNNKEL (reference sequence). CDR3 length equals 13 residues. Trimming removed 3 bases from V and 2 bases from J, with 8 bases in between. CDR3 in amino acids: CASSHPITYEQYF. CDR3 sequence (DNA): TGTGCCAGCAGCCATCCTATCACCTACGAGCAGTACTTC.

The chain couples TRBV30 to TRBJ1-2, with 7 bases fitting TRBD1. There are 14 residues in the CDR3. The trim removed 0 bases at V and 7 bases at J, leaving 8 bases unmatched. Germline V gene data show CDR1 as GTSNPN and CDR2 as SVGIG (reference sequence). CDR3 region: CAWSVGKGGGGYTF. In DNA, the CDR3 is TGTGCCTGGAGTGTTGGGAAAGGGGGCGGTGGCTACACCTTC.

J is TRBJ1-2 and V is TRBV6-5, with TRBD1 matching over 9 bases. The V gene's germline CDR1 is MNHEY and CDR2 SVGAGI. Losses at the gene ends were 0 bases for V and 1 base for J; bases not matched to a gene: 3. The CDR3 sequence is 16 residues long. The CDR3 region has the DNA TGTGCCAGCAGTTACTCGGGACAGGGTTTTAACTATGGCTACACCTTC. Protein product: CASSYSGQGFNYGYTF.

The V call is TRBV10-1, the J call TRBJ2-7; 9 bases align to TRBD2. Losses at the gene ends were 6 bases for V and 5 bases for J; bases not matched to a gene: 11. Per germline, CDR1 WNHNN and CDR2 SYGVQD (reference sequence). The CDR3 covers 15 residues. CDR3 in amino acids: CASRVHSGSWHEQYF. In DNA, the CDR3 is TGCGCCAGCAGAGTACATAGCGGGAGCTGGCACGAGCAGTACTTC.

The rearrangement joins TRBV14 to TRBJ2-2, with 11 bases lining up with TRBD1. The junction had 9 bases not matched to a gene; V was cut back by 5 bases and J by 7 bases. CDR3 length: 16 residues. Germline CDR1 and CDR2: SGHDN and FVKESK. CDR3: CASSSPGTGGGGELFF. As DNA, the CDR3 is TGTGCCAGCAGCTCGCCCGGGACAGGGGGAGGCGGGGAGCTGTTTTTT. The complete variable domain, with remaining parts taken from reference TRBV14 and TRBJ2-2, reads EAGVTQFPSHSVIEKGQTVTLRCDPISGHDNLYWYRRVMGKEIKFLLHFVKESKQDESGMPNNRFLAERTGGTYSTLKVQPAELEDSGVYFCASSSPGTGGGGELFFGEGSRLTVL.

The J gene is TRBJ1-1, the V gene TRBV5-8, with D possibly being TRBD1 (6 bases). V dropped 0 bases and J dropped 7 bases, with 10 bases sitting between them. CDR1 and CDR2 (germline): SGHTS, YDEGEE. CDR3 length: 13 amino acids. DNA of the CDR3: TGTGCCAGCAGCTTGGTCGAGGGGGTTGAAGCTTTCTTT. Its protein is CASSLVEGVEAFF.

The rearrangement joins TRBV19 to TRBJ2-1; 16 nucleotides match TRBD2. This CDR3 region has 18 residues. Germline trimming cut 0 bases from V and 7 bases from J; bases unmatched to any gene: 6. Germline V CDR1 and CDR2: LNHDA, SQIVND (reference sequence). The CDR3 is CASSIDPGLAGGPNEQFF. CDR3 bases: TGTGCCAGTAGTATAGATCCGGGACTAGCGGGAGGGCCAAATGAGCAGTTCTTC.

The rearrangement uses TRBV29-1 and TRBJ2-7, with no clear D. Looked up from germline, CDR1 is SQVTM and CDR2 is ANQGSEA. The CDR3 has 17 residues. Between the trimmed V and J ends, which lost 2 bases and 0 bases, there was a span of 20 bases. CDR3 DNA: TGCAGCGTTGAATTAGGTGAACAGCCCTATGGCTCCTACGAGCAGTACTTC. Amino acid sequence: CSVELGEQPYGSYEQYF.

The chain recombines TRBV5-1 with TRBJ1-3, with 8 positions matching TRBD1. The ends lost 4 bases at V and 2 bases at J; junction bases unmatched: 5. CDR3 size: 15 residues. Per the germline V gene, CDR1 is SGHRS and CDR2 is YFSETQ. The CDR3 bases are TGCGCCAGCAGCCTAGGACAGGGACCTGGAAACACCATATATTTT. The encoded protein is CASSLGQGPGNTIYF.

The chain employs TRBV7-8 and TRBJ2-3; 7 nucleotides agree with TRBD1. The CDR3 consists of 13 residues. Germline-derived CDR1 and CDR2 are SGHVS and FQNEAQ. The ends lost 1 base at V and 9 bases at J; junction bases unmatched: 4. CDR3 coding DNA: TGTGCCAGCAGCTTAGAAAGACAGGGAACGCAGTATTTT. This encodes CASSLERQGTQYF.

The rearrangement uses TRBV18 and TRBJ1-4; 10 bases fit TRBD1. The ends lost 2 bases at V and 6 bases at J; junction bases unmatched: 9. There are 17 residues in the CDR3. Germline values: CDR1 KGHSH, CDR2 LQKENI. This chain's CDR3 is CASSPTGQGIVDEKLFF. In DNA, the CDR3 is TGTGCCAGCTCACCAACGGGACAGGGGATCGTGGATGAAAAACTGTTTTTT.

The chain has TRBV27 and TRBJ1-5; 7 bases match TRBD1. The CDR3 totals 18 residues. V gave up 5 bases and J gave up 2 bases; unmatched junction bases: 15. CDR1 is MNHEY, CDR2 SMNVEV, per germline (reference sequence). DNA for the CDR3: TGTGCCAGCAGTCCCCACCTTCCGGACAGGCGGGGCAATCAGCCCCAGCATTTT. Protein product: CASSPHLPDRRGNQPQHF.

The gene calls are TRBV2 and TRBJ2-1, with D tentatively TRBD1 (5 bases). This CDR3 is 13 amino acids long. Trimming removed 10 bases from V and 4 bases from J, with 14 bases in between. Germline CDR1 reads SNHLY; CDR2 reads FYNNEI. In DNA, the CDR3 is TGTGCCAACAGCGTAAGACAGTACAATGAGCAGTTCTTC. As protein: CANSVRQYNEQFF. Using reference TRBV2 and TRBJ2-1 for the parts outside the CDR3, the full variable domain is EPEVTQTPSHQVTQMGQEVILRCVPISNHLYFYWYRQILGQKVEFLVSFYNNEISEKSEIFDDQFSVERPDGSNFTLKIRSTKLEDSAMYFCANSVRQYNEQFFGPGTRLTVL.

The chain joins TRBV9 to TRBJ2-2; TRBD1 is a possible D gene (5 bases). CDR1 SGDLS and CDR2 YYNGEE come from the germline V gene. Trimming removed 0 bases at V and 1 base at J, with 10 bases between. The CDR3 totals 16 residues. CDR3 sequence reads: CASSVVSGQNTGELFF. The CDR3 coding sequence is TGTGCCAGCAGCGTAGTATCAGGACAGAACACCGGGGAGCTGTTTTTT.

This clone was picked up a small number of times. The V and J genes are TRBV11-3 and TRBJ1-1, with no clear D. Deletions cut 0 bases from V and 1 base from J, with 3 bases between. Germline values: CDR1 SGHNT, CDR2 YENEEA. There are 13 residues in the CDR3. CDR3 sequence: CASSLEQNTEAFF. Here the CDR3 DNA reads TGTGCCAGCAGCTTAGAACAGAACACTGAAGCTTTCTTT.

This sequence joins TRBV5-8 and TRBJ1-2; the match to TRBD1 covers 7 bases. CDR1 and CDR2 from the germline V gene are SGHTS and YDEGEE. J was trimmed by 7 bases and V by 3 bases; bases with no gene match: 6. The CDR3 spans 13 residues. The DNA for the CDR3 is TGTGCCAGCAGCTATGACAGGGCCCGTGGCTACACCTTC. It yields the protein CASSYDRARGYTF.

This sequence joins TRBV6-1 and TRBJ2-3, with D unclear. V was cut by 0 bases and J by 6 bases, with 7 bases left in between. The CDR3 length is 13 residues. Germline V gene data show CDR1 as MNHNS and CDR2 as SASEGT. This CDR3 is CASSEARPDTQYF. The CDR3 DNA is TGTGCCAGCAGTGAAGCGCGGCCGGATACGCAGTATTTT.